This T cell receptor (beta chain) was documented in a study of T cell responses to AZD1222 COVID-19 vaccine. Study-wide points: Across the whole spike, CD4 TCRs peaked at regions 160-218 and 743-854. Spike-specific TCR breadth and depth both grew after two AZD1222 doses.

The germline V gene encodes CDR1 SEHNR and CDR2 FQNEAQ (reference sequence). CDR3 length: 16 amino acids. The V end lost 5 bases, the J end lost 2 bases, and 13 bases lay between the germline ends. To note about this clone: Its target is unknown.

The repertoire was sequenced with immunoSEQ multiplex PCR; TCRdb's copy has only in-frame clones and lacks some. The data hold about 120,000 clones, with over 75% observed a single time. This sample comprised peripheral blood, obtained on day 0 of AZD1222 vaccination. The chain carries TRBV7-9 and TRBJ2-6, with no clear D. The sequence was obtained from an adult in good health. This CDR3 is CASSPRQATGANVLTF. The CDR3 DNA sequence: TGTGCCAGCAGCCCCCGCCAGGCTACTGGGGCCAACGTCCTGACTTTC.